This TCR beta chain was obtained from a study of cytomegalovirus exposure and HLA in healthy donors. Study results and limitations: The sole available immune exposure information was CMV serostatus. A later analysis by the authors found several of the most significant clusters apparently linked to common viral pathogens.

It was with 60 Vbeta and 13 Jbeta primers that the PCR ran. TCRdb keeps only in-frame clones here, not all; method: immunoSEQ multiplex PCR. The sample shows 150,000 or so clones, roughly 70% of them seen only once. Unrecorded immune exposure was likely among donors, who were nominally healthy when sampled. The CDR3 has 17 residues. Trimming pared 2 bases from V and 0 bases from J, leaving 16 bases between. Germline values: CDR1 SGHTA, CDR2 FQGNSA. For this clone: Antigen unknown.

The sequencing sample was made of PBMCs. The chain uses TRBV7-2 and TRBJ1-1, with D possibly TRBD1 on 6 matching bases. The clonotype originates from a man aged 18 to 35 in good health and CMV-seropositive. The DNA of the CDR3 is TGTGCCAGCAGCTTATTTATGTCGGGACAACTGAACACTGAAGCTTTCTTT. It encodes CASSLFMSGQLNTEAFF.